One and the same sample provided the 28 T cell receptor beta chains below, sequenced in a study of blood T cells in healthy people across ages (dated by TCRdb to about 2015). The library was produced with 5' RACE. The sequencer listed for this sample is Illumina HiSeq 2500. A second PCR of roughly 7 to 12 cycles was run with a J-beta primer mix and a sample-barcoded 5' primer. In TCRdb, the public reads were trimmed at Q25 with fastp and aligned with MiXCR, with productive beta chains retained. Here each entry gathers all rows of one CDR3 protein and keeps the most common genes and DNA. This sample is represented by about 1,500,000 distinct CDR3 sequences; 28% of them were singletons. The ten most abundant clones make up 6.5% to 8.5% of the sample. The sequenced sample consisted of blood. The receptors derive from a woman aged 30 to 39 in good health.

DNA of the CDR3: TGTGCCAGCAGCCAAGTGCGGGGCTCAGATACGCAGTATTTT. The encoded protein is CASSQVRGSDTQYF. The rearrangement joins TRBV3-1 to TRBJ2-3; perhaps TRBD2 as D (6 bases). V lost 1 base and J lost 4, with 9 bases in between. The CDR3 totals 14 residues. Germline V gene data show CDR1 as LGHDT and CDR2 as YNNKEL (reference sequence).

The chain joins TRBV7-2 to TRBJ2-5; TRBD2 is a possible D gene (6 bases). The germline V and J ends were trimmed by 8 bases and 5 bases, with 15 bases remaining between them. The CDR3 runs 13 residues. Germline V CDR1 and CDR2: SGHTA, FQGNSA. For the CDR3, the DNA is TGTGCCAGCCAATTCTCGGGAGTTGAGACCCAGTACTTC. Encoded protein: CASQFSGVETQYF.

The chain has TRBV9 and TRBJ2-1, with D maybe TRBD2 (7 bases). There are 15 residues in the CDR3. Germline V gene data show CDR1 as SGDLS and CDR2 as YYNGEE. V gave up 3 bases and J gave up 3 bases, with 13 bases separating them. The CDR3 loop is CASSEGGDYYNEQFF. CDR3 DNA sequence: TGTGCCAGCAGCGAGGGGGGGGATTACTACAATGAGCAGTTCTTC.

The chain links TRBV2 to TRBJ1-3; 8 nucleotides line up with TRBD1. The CDR3 has 13 residues. CDR1 and CDR2 (germline): SNHLY, FYNNEI. The V and J ends lost 5 bases and 10 bases, in that order; junction bases with no gene match: 7. CDR3 loop: CASSPGQGLTIYF. In DNA, the CDR3 is TGTGCCAGCAGTCCCGGACAGGGATTAACCATATATTTT. Full variable domain (rest looked up from reference TRBV2 and TRBJ1-3): EPEVTQTPSHQVTQMGQEVILRCVPISNHLYFYWYRQILGQKVEFLVSFYNNEISEKSEIFDDQFSVERPDGSNFTLKIRSTKLEDSAMYFCASSPGQGLTIYFGEGSWLTVV.

The rearrangement uses TRBV12-3 or TRBV12-4 and TRBJ1-1; perhaps TRBD1 as D (5 bases). This CDR3 comprises 13 residues. The V and J ends lost 7 bases and 2 bases respectively, with 11 bases between them. CDR3 residues: CASKGTSNTEAFF. The CDR3 DNA is TGTGCCAGCAAAGGGACGAGCAACACTGAAGCTTTCTTT.

The chain joins TRBV19 to TRBJ2-3; D possibly corresponds to TRBD1 (6 bases). This CDR3 has 14 amino acids. Trimming took off 7 bases at V and 1 base at J, with 12 bases between the two ends. Germline-derived CDR1 and CDR2 are LNHDA and SQIVND (reference sequence). The chain's CDR3 is CASMQGLGTDTQYF. The CDR3, as DNA: TGTGCCAGTATGCAGGGGCTAGGCACAGATACGCAGTATTTT.

This chain joins TRBV20-1 and TRBJ1-3, with 7 bases identical to TRBD1. This CDR3 comprises 17 residues. The germline gives CDR1 DFQATT, CDR2 SNEGSKA (reference sequence). The trim removed 1 base at V and 2 bases at J, leaving 11 bases unmatched. CDR3 DNA sequence: TGCAGTGCTAGAGGGGAGGGCAGGGGGTTTACTGGAAACACCATATATTTT. Translated, it gives CSARGEGRGFTGNTIYF.

On this clonotype itself: The junction does not match germline at one end; this may be a read error. This chain joins TRBV20-1 and TRBJ2-7; D call uncertain. This CDR3 is built from 13 residues. Germline V gene data show CDR1 as DFQATT and CDR2 as SNEGSKA (reference sequence). DNA of the CDR3: TGCAGTGCTAGCCCCCCTGGTCTCTACGAGCAGGACTTC. As protein: CSASPPGLYEQDF.

J is TRBJ2-7 and V is TRBV27; 15 bases fit TRBD2. Germline V gene sequence: CDR1 MNHEY, CDR2 SMNVEV (reference sequence). This CDR3 comprises 16 residues. V shed 8 bases, J shed 6 bases, and the junction held 11 bases outside the gene matches. The CDR3 region has the DNA TGTGCCAGCGGAAACCGGACTAGCGGGGGGGCTGGCGAGCAGTACTTC. Its translation is CASGNRTSGGAGEQYF.

The J gene is TRBJ1-2, the V gene TRBV10-3; D unclear. The CDR3 is made up of 15 amino acids. The V end was cut by 3 bases, the J end by 0 bases, with 11 bases between. Germline V lookup: CDR1 ENHRY, CDR2 SYGVKD. The CDR3 sequence: CAISEGWEANYGYTF. CDR3 coding DNA: TGTGCCATCAGTGAAGGGTGGGAGGCTAACTATGGCTACACCTTC.

This sequence joins TRBV7-9 and TRBJ2-1, with 7 positions matching TRBD1. CDR3 length: 15 amino acids. V trimming: 6 bases; J trimming: 5 bases; junction bases outside the gene matches: 10. The germline V gene has CDR1 SEHNR and CDR2 FQNEAQ (reference sequence). CDR3 protein: CASRPLTGSHNEQFF. The CDR3 bases are TGTGCCAGCAGGCCTCTGACAGGGTCCCACAATGAGCAGTTCTTC.

On this clonotype: Because the CDR3 is missing its conserved closing phenylalanine or tryptophan, this is likely a read error. The chain recombines TRBV6-5 with TRBJ1-3; the match to TRBD1 covers 9 bases. The CDR3 loop spans 16 amino acids. V trimming: 0 bases; J trimming: 2 bases; junction bases outside the gene matches: 2. From germline, CDR1 is MNHEY and CDR2 SVGAGI. The CDR3 loop is CASSYSDRGTGNTIYV. CDR3 nucleotides: TGTGCCAGCAGTTACTCGGACAGGGGAACTGGAAACACCATATATGTT.

This chain links TRBV28 with TRBJ2-5; D remains unclear. The J call may be in error: the DNA end matches TRBJ2-7 better. Germline CDR1 and CDR2: MDHEN and SYDVKM. This CDR3 comprises 14 residues. The CDR3 protein is CASSFGYSSYEQYF. CDR3 DNA sequence: TGTGCCAGCAGTTTCGGCTACAGCTCCTACGAGCAGTACTTC.

The chain joins TRBV2 to TRBJ2-1, with 9 bases identical to TRBD2. V lost 6 bases to trimming and J lost 4 bases; unmatched junction nucleotides: 4. Germline lookup yields CDR1 SNHLY and CDR2 FYNNEI. CDR3 length: 14 amino acids. CDR3 protein: CASRQRGAYNEQFF. CDR3 coding DNA: TGTGCCAGCAGACAGCGGGGGGCTTACAATGAGCAGTTCTTC.

At least ten counts were recorded for this clonotype. This chain connects TRBV10-3 to TRBJ1-2; D is undetermined. This CDR3 spans 14 amino acids. V was clipped by 0 bases and J by 3 bases, with 8 bases between them. CDR1 is ENHRY, CDR2 SYGVKD, per germline. The CDR3 loop reads CAISESGIHYGYTF. The CDR3 region has the DNA TGTGCCATCAGTGAGTCCGGGATCCACTATGGCTACACCTTC.

This chain links TRBV7-9 with TRBJ1-4, with 8 bases fitting TRBD1. The CDR3 contains 16 residues. The germline CDR1 and CDR2 sequences are SEHNR and FQNEAQ (reference sequence). J gave up 8 bases and V 1 base, and 9 bases lay outside the gene matches. The CDR3 bases are TGTGCCAGCAGCTTAGGGCTGGACAGGGTGTCAGAAAAACTGTTTTTT. It encodes CASSLGLDRVSEKLFF.

About this clonotype itself: A single base separates this from a much larger clone, so it may be a read error. J is TRBJ2-1 and V is TRBV12-3 or TRBV12-4, with D perhaps matching TRBD1 or TRBD2 (5 bases each). Trimming took off 0 bases at V and 12 bases at J, with 12 bases between the two ends. CDR3 size: 13 residues. CDR3: CASSLARGGGQFF. CDR3 in DNA: TGTGCCAGCAGTTTAGCCCGGGGCGGTGGGCAGTTCTTC.

The sample holds a few counts of this clonotype. V usage is TRBV5-5 and J usage is TRBJ1-1; weak D call: TRBD1 (5 bases). The CDR3 is 15 amino acids. From germline, CDR1 is SGHKS and CDR2 YYEKEE (reference sequence). V was cut by 9 bases and J by 5 bases, with 23 bases left in between. CDR3 nucleotide sequence: TGTGCCACCACCCCTACGGGGGGGAGTAATACTGAAGCTTTCTTT. Translated, it gives CATTPTGGSNTEAFF.

This clonotype has only a few counts. The chain couples TRBV20-1 to TRBJ2-7; the D is unclear. The CDR3 runs 18 residues. The germline gives CDR1 DFQATT, CDR2 SNEGSKA (reference sequence). Trimming removed 0 bases at V and 5 bases at J, with 26 bases between. DNA of the CDR3: TGCAGTGCTAGAGATGACTCCGGGCAAACTTTAAACCCCGACGAGCAGTACTTC. Translation: CSARDDSGQTLNPDEQYF.

Worth noting for this clonotype: Possible read error: a much larger clone is one base away. The missing conserved phenylalanine or tryptophan at the end of this CDR3 makes a read error likely. V usage is TRBV18 and J usage is TRBJ2-1; D call uncertain. This CDR3 is 12 amino acids long. Germline V lookup: CDR1 KGHSH, CDR2 LQKENI. With 2 bases removed from V and 7 bases from J, the gap between germline ends came to 6 bases. The CDR3 is CASSPAENEQFL. The DNA for the CDR3 is TGTGCCAGCTCACCAGCTGAGAATGAGCAGTTCTTA.

The chain uses TRBV3-1 and TRBJ2-6; possible D gene TRBD2, 6 bases. Between the trimmed V and J ends, which lost 4 bases and 4 bases, there was a span of 14 bases. Germline assignment: CDR1 LGHDT and CDR2 YNNKEL (reference sequence). The CDR3 totals 16 residues. In nucleotides, the CDR3 is TGTGCCAGCAGCCGGGGACTCGCGGGAGGGGCCAACGTCCTGACTTTC. The encoded protein is CASSRGLAGGANVLTF.

At least ten counts were recorded for this clonotype. This rearrangement joins TRBV5-1 to TRBJ2-4, with 8 bases fitting TRBD1. Germline V gene lookup returns CDR1 SGHRS and CDR2 YFSETQ. V trimming: 4 bases; J trimming: 8 bases; junction bases outside the gene matches: 2. There are 12 residues in the CDR3. CDR3 sequence (DNA): TGCGCCAGCAGCCAACAGGGGGACATTCAGTACTTC. It codes for CASSQQGDIQYF.

The J gene is TRBJ2-5, the V gene TRBV5-1; D assignment may be TRBD1 or TRBD2 (5 bases each). Near its end, the DNA agrees better with TRBJ2-1, so the J call may be wrong. CDR1 is SGHRS, CDR2 YFSETQ, per germline. This CDR3 has 14 residues. The CDR3: CASSLLGDQETQFF. For the CDR3, the DNA is TGCGCCAGCAGCTTGTTAGGGGACCAAGAGACCCAGTTCTTC.

This clonotype was seen ten or more times. The rearrangement links TRBV9 to TRBJ2-7; 7 nucleotides line up with TRBD2. The germline V gene encodes CDR1 SGDLS and CDR2 YYNGEE. This CDR3 spans 14 amino acids. Trimming cost V 4 bases and J 2 bases; bases outside gene matches: 6. CDR3 sequence: CASSPSSGTYEQYF. The CDR3 coding sequence is TGTGCCAGCAGCCCCTCCAGCGGGACCTACGAGCAGTACTTC. Full variable domain (rest looked up from reference TRBV9 and TRBJ2-7): DSGVTQTPKHLITATGQRVTLRCSPRSGDLSVYWYQQSLDQGLQFLIQYYNGEERAKGNILERFSAQQFPDLHSELNLSSLELGDSALYFCASSPSSGTYEQYFGPGTRLTVT.

This clonotype was seen ten or more times. The chain combines TRBV27 with TRBJ2-7; TRBD1 agrees at 9 bases. In germline, CDR1 is MNHEY, CDR2 SMNVEV (reference sequence). Losses at the gene ends were 6 bases for V and 4 bases for J; bases not matched to a gene: 10. This CDR3 is 15 amino acids long. In DNA form, the CDR3 reads TGTGCCAGCAGCGCCCCCGGGACAGGGTTTTACGAGCAGTACTTC. This gives the protein CASSAPGTGFYEQYF.

The chain joins TRBV7-2 to TRBJ2-1; 8 positions agree with TRBD1. Trimming at V came to 5 bases and at J to 3 bases, leaving 9 bases not matched to a gene. This CDR3 is 16 amino acids long. The germline V gene encodes CDR1 SGHTA and CDR2 FQGNSA. The CDR3 coding sequence is TGTGCCAGCAGCGCCCGGACAGGGAACATCTACAATGAGCAGTTCTTC. This gives the protein CASSARTGNIYNEQFF.

This clonotype was picked up many times. This chain uses TRBV29-1 with TRBJ2-4; D might be TRBD1 (6 bases). The V and J ends lost 7 bases and 5 bases respectively, with 15 bases between them. The CDR3 loop spans 13 amino acids. Germline lookup yields CDR1 SQVTM and CDR2 ANQGSEA. The CDR3: CSALPDSENIQYF. The CDR3 DNA reads TGCAGCGCACTCCCGGACAGCGAAAACATTCAGTACTTC.

A few counts support this clonotype. The chain uses TRBV7-2 and TRBJ2-5; possibly TRBD1 for D (8 bases). V lost 5 bases and J 2 bases, leaving 18 bases between the germline ends. Germline CDR1 and CDR2: SGHTA and FQGNSA. The CDR3 sequence is 16 residues long. The CDR3 spells CASSLDRGLIQETQYF. The CDR3 DNA is TGTGCCAGCAGCCTAGACAGGGGACTAATACAAGAGACCCAGTACTTC.